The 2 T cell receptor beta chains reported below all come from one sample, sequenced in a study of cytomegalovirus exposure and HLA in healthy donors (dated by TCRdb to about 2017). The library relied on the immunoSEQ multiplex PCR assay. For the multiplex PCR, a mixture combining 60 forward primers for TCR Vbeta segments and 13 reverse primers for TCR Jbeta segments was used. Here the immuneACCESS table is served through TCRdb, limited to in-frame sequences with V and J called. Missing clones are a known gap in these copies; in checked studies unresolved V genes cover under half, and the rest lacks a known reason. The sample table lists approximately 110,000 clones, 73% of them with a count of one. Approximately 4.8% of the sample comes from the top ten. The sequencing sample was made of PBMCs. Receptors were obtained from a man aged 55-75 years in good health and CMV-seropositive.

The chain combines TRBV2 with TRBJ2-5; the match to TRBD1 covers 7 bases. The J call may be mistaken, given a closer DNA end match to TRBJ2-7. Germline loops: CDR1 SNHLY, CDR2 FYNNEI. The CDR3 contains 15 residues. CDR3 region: CASSAPGQTAYEQYF. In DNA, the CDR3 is TGTGCCAGCAGTGCCCCGGGACAGACAGCCTACGAGCAGTACTTC.

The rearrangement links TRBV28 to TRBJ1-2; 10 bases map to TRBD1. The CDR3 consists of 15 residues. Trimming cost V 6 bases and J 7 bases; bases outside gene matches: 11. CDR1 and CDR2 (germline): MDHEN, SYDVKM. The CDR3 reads CASRILTGGAGGYTF. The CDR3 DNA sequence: TGTGCCAGCAGGATCCTGACAGGGGGCGCGGGTGGCTACACCTTC.